Following are 24 T cell receptor beta chains from one sample sequenced in a study of blood T cell repertoires in COVID-19. Libraries were prepared by immunoSEQ multiplex PCR; TCRdb keeps only in-frame clonotypes and omits some of them. In the table there are 150,000 to 200,000 clones, more than 75% of which are singletons. The sequenced sample consisted of peripheral blood. These receptors came from a middle-aged man with active or convalescent COVID-19.

J is TRBJ2-3 and V is TRBV27; possible D gene TRBD1, 6 bases. Trimming took 3 bases from V and 2 from J, leaving 9 bases between them. Germline CDR1 and CDR2: MNHEY and SMNVEV (reference sequence). This CDR3 has 14 residues. The CDR3 DNA sequence: TGTGCCAGCAGTTTTACAGGGATCACAGATACGCAGTATTTT. This sequence encodes CASSFTGITDTQYF.

This clone was observed a few times. The chain recombines TRBV4-2 with TRBJ2-4; TRBD2 is a possible D gene (7 bases). Trimming left V 0 bases short and J 2 bases short, with 17 bases between. CDR1 LGHNA and CDR2 YNFKEQ come from the germline V gene. This CDR3 has 18 residues. The CDR3 loop reads CASSQDKTGGGPKNIQYF. In DNA, the CDR3 is TGTGCCAGCAGCCAAGATAAGACGGGGGGCGGTCCCAAAAACATTCAGTACTTC.

The J gene is TRBJ2-5, the V gene TRBV7-9; 9 bases align to TRBD1. Per the germline V gene, CDR1 is SEHNR and CDR2 is FQNEAQ (reference sequence). V shed 5 bases, J shed 4 bases, and the junction held 11 bases outside the gene matches. This CDR3 contains 16 residues. For the CDR3, the DNA is TGTGCCAGCAGCGCACGGACCGGGACAGGGAGAGAGACCCAGTACTTC. It translates to CASSARTGTGRETQYF.

This clone was observed a few times. The rearrangement links TRBV7-2 to TRBJ2-3; D uncertain. Germline V gives CDR1 SGHTA, CDR2 FQGNSA. Deletions cut 5 bases from V and 4 bases from J, with 7 bases between. The CDR3 is 12 residues long. The CDR3 bases are TGTGCCAGCAGCACGACTGCAGATACGCAGTATTTT. This sequence encodes CASSTTADTQYF.

V gene TRBV27 combines with J gene TRBJ2-1, with 7 positions matching TRBD2. The V gene's germline CDR1 is MNHEY and CDR2 SMNVEV (reference sequence). V lost 8 bases, J lost 2 bases, and 3 bases stayed unmatched. This CDR3 spans 13 amino acids. CDR3 DNA: TGTGCCAGCGGGGGGGGTACCTACAATGAGCAGTTCTTC. Translation gives CASGGGTYNEQFF.

The V and J genes are TRBV19 and TRBJ2-5, with 12 bases matching TRBD1. The ends lost 5 bases at V and 4 bases at J; junction bases unmatched: 5. Germline CDR1 reads LNHDA; CDR2 reads SQIVND (reference sequence). The CDR3 is 15 residues long. The CDR3, as DNA: TGTGCCAGTAGTTCCGGGACAGGGGGCCTAGAGACCCAGTACTTC. Encoded protein: CASSSGTGGLETQYF. The variable domain in full, with the rest retrieved from reference TRBV19 and TRBJ2-5, is DGGITQSPKYLFRKEGQNVTLSCEQNLNHDAMYWYRQDPGQGLRLIYYSQIVNDFQKGDIAEGYSVSREKKESFPLTVTSAQKNPTAFYLCASSSGTGGLETQYFGPGTRLLVL.

The gene calls are TRBV3-1 (or the pseudogene TRBV3-2) and TRBJ2-5, with 7 bases aligning to TRBD2. V gave up 0 bases and J gave up 4 bases; unmatched junction bases: 5. The length of the CDR3 is 15 residues. Germline-derived CDR1 and CDR2 are LGHDT and YNNKEL (reference sequence). CDR3 DNA: TGTGCCAGCAGCCAAGATCTAGGGGAGGGAGAGACCCAGTACTTC. Protein: CASSQDLGEGETQYF.

V gene TRBV4-2 combines with J gene TRBJ2-5; TRBD2 agrees at 8 bases. Per germline, CDR1 LGHNA and CDR2 YNFKEQ. The CDR3 length is 16 residues. Trimming cost V 0 bases and J 5 bases; bases outside gene matches: 8. CDR3 DNA sequence: TGTGCCAGCAGCCAAGATATTGAGCGGGGGCGGGAGACCCAGTACTTC. It yields the protein CASSQDIERGRETQYF.

This chain uses TRBV14 with TRBJ2-2, with D tentatively TRBD2 (6 bases). CDR3 length equals 14 residues. Trimming took off 6 bases at V and 3 bases at J, with 11 bases between the two ends. Germline V gives CDR1 SGHDN, CDR2 FVKESK. CDR3 nucleotide sequence: TGTGCCAGCAGACCGGGGGTTCACACCGGGGAGCTGTTTTTT. Encoded protein: CASRPGVHTGELFF. Drawing the rest from reference TRBV14 and TRBJ2-2, the complete variable domain is EAGVTQFPSHSVIEKGQTVTLRCDPISGHDNLYWYRRVMGKEIKFLLHFVKESKQDESGMPNNRFLAERTGGTYSTLKVQPAELEDSGVYFCASRPGVHTGELFFGEGSRLTVL.

The chain recombines TRBV19 with TRBJ1-1; 8 bases line up with TRBD1. Germline V gene lookup returns CDR1 LNHDA and CDR2 SQIVND (reference sequence). CDR3 length: 15 amino acids. Unmatched junction bases numbered 8, after V lost 8 bases and J lost 0 bases. The CDR3 bases are TGTGCCAGTGCCAATGACAGGGGCGTGAACACTGAAGCTTTCTTT. Protein product: CASANDRGVNTEAFF. Full variable domain (remainder filled in from reference TRBV19 and TRBJ1-1): DGGITQSPKYLFRKEGQNVTLSCEQNLNHDAMYWYRQDPGQGLRLIYYSQIVNDFQKGDIAEGYSVSREKKESFPLTVTSAQKNPTAFYLCASANDRGVNTEAFFGQGTRLTVV.

The chain employs TRBV5-4 and TRBJ2-3, with D perhaps matching TRBD1 (6 bases). Trimming cost V 4 bases and J 3 bases, with 9 bases left between them. CDR1 and CDR2 from the germline V gene are SGHNT and YYREEE (reference sequence). The CDR3 covers 13 residues. CDR3 nucleotides: TGTGCCAGCAGCGACACAGGGACAGATACGCAGTATTTT. Translating gives CASSDTGTDTQYF.

The chain has TRBV3-1 (or the pseudogene TRBV3-2) and TRBJ2-5; D unclear. V dropped 6 bases and J dropped 1 base, with 21 bases sitting between them. The germline V gene has CDR1 LGHDT and CDR2 YNNKEL (reference sequence). This CDR3 has 17 residues. In DNA, the CDR3 is TGTGCCAGCAGGGATGTTCATAATGTAGTAGCCCAAGAGACCCAGTACTTC. It translates to CASRDVHNVVAQETQYF.

This chain uses TRBV6-5 with TRBJ1-2, with a weak D call TRBD1 (6 bases). The V gene lost 4 bases and the J gene lost 4 bases, with 13 bases spanning the gap. From germline, CDR1 is MNHEY and CDR2 SVGAGI. CDR3 size: 14 residues. Here the CDR3 reads CASSSQGYGYGYTF. Here the CDR3 DNA reads TGTGCCAGCAGTTCACAGGGATACGGCTATGGCTACACCTTC.

This clone was observed once. The chain couples TRBV3-1 (or the pseudogene TRBV3-2) to TRBJ1-6; 9 bases match TRBD1. This CDR3 comprises 15 residues. Per the germline V gene, CDR1 is LGHDT and CDR2 is YNNKEL (reference sequence). J was trimmed by 7 bases and V by 3 bases; bases with no gene match: 4. CDR3 residues: CASSHLGQGNSPLHF. The CDR3 DNA reads TGTGCCAGCAGCCACTTAGGACAGGGGAATTCACCCCTCCACTTT.

This rearrangement joins TRBV29-1 to TRBJ1-1; D not resolved. This CDR3 has 13 amino acids. Trimming pared 0 bases from V and 2 bases from J, leaving 7 bases between. CDR1 is SQVTM and CDR2 is ANQGSEA in the germline V gene. CDR3 in DNA: TGCAGCGTTGAAGATCGCAGAAACACTGAAGCTTTCTTT. This gives the protein CSVEDRRNTEAFF.

This clone was seen a single time. The J gene is TRBJ2-1, the V gene TRBV3-1 (or the pseudogene TRBV3-2), with TRBD1 as a possible D gene (6 bases). Germline V gene data show CDR1 as LGHDT and CDR2 as YNNKEL (reference sequence). This CDR3 comprises 12 residues. The V end was cut by 2 bases, the J end by 13 bases, with 12 bases between. The CDR3 is CASSQSDRLQFF. CDR3 nucleotide sequence: TGTGCCAGCAGCCAAAGTGACAGGCTTCAGTTCTTC.

The genes are TRBV3-1 (or the pseudogene TRBV3-2) and TRBJ1-6, with no clear D. The V end was cut by 4 bases, the J end by 7 bases, with 8 bases between. The CDR3 is 13 residues long. Germline V gives CDR1 LGHDT, CDR2 YNNKEL (reference sequence). The CDR3 sequence is CASSLGRNSPLHF. The DNA of the CDR3 is TGTGCCAGCAGCCTAGGGAGGAATTCACCCCTCCACTTT.

J is TRBJ2-1 and V is TRBV11-2; 10 bases align to TRBD2. The CDR3 is 16 amino acids. The germline V gene encodes CDR1 SGHAT and CDR2 FQNNGV. The ends lost 5 bases at V and 0 bases at J; junction bases unmatched: 4. The CDR3 here is CASSGKRGGSYNEQFF. CDR3 DNA: TGTGCCAGCAGCGGTAAGCGGGGGGGCTCCTACAATGAGCAGTTCTTC.

The count of this clone is one. The rearrangement links TRBV6-5 to TRBJ1-1; tentative D call: TRBD1 (6 bases). The germline V gene has CDR1 MNHEY and CDR2 SVGAGI. Between the trimmed V and J ends, which lost 6 bases and 5 bases, there was a span of 16 bases. The CDR3 loop spans 14 amino acids. The CDR3 DNA reads as TGTGCCAGCAGCCCCGCCAGGGGTTGGACTGAAGCTTTCTTT. It translates to CASSPARGWTEAFF.

The chain combines TRBV5-4 with TRBJ2-3; TRBD2 aligns across 14 bases. Germline V lookup: CDR1 SGHNT, CDR2 YYREEE (reference sequence). This CDR3 spans 18 amino acids. Trimming cost V 4 bases and J 0 bases; bases outside gene matches: 7. In DNA, the CDR3 is TGTGCCAGCAGCACAGGGACTAGCGGGGGTATTAGCACAGATACGCAGTATTTT. Translation gives CASSTGTSGGISTDTQYF. Variable domain in full (rest from reference TRBV5-4 and TRBJ2-3): ETGVTQSPTHLIKTRGQQVTLRCSSQSGHNTVSWYQQALGQGPQFIFQYYREEENGRGNFPPRFSGLQFPNYSSELNVNALELDDSALYLCASSTGTSGGISTDTQYFGPGTRLTVL.

The chain is built from TRBV28 and TRBJ1-5; 8 bases agree with TRBD1. Trimming removed 8 bases from V and 3 bases from J; junction bases left unmatched: 12. The CDR3 sequence is 16 residues long. Germline V lookup: CDR1 MDHEN, CDR2 SYDVKM. Here the CDR3 DNA reads TGTGCCAGCGCTATCCAGGGGGCAGGAGACAATCAGCCCCAGCATTTT. This encodes CASAIQGAGDNQPQHF.

The chain couples TRBV19 to TRBJ1-1; D remains ambiguous. Germline V gene sequence: CDR1 LNHDA, CDR2 SQIVND (reference sequence). The V gene lost 1 base and the J gene lost 4 bases, with 10 bases spanning the gap. The CDR3 is 14 residues long. The CDR3 reads CASSIVEVGTEAFF. The CDR3 nucleotides are TGTGCCAGTAGTATAGTAGAGGTCGGCACTGAAGCTTTCTTT. Combining the CDR3 with reference TRBV19 and TRBJ1-1 gives the whole variable domain DGGITQSPKYLFRKEGQNVTLSCEQNLNHDAMYWYRQDPGQGLRLIYYSQIVNDFQKGDIAEGYSVSREKKESFPLTVTSAQKNPTAFYLCASSIVEVGTEAFFGQGTRLTVV.

This chain joins TRBV28 and TRBJ1-4, with D unclear. From germline, CDR1 is MDHEN and CDR2 SYDVKM. The germline V and J ends were trimmed by 5 bases and 7 bases, with 17 bases remaining between them. This CDR3 comprises 15 residues. The DNA for the CDR3 is TGTGCCAGCAGTGCCCGGGTTTTTCGAAGTGAAAAACTGTTTTTT. Amino acids: CASSARVFRSEKLFF.

CDR3 loop: CSVERGTGSGYTF. The DNA for the CDR3 is TGCAGCGTTGAACGGGGAACGGGATCTGGCTACACCTTC. The chain couples TRBV29-1 to TRBJ1-2; D not certain. The length of the CDR3 is 13 residues. Germline assignment: CDR1 SQVTM and CDR2 ANQGSEA. V was shortened by 2 bases and J by 7 bases, with 14 bases between the two germline ends.